The rows below give T cell receptor beta chains drawn from one sample of a study of Graves' ophthalmopathy and Graves' hyperthyroidism. TCRdb re-derived calls from the multiplex PCR reads in MiXCR, one entry per CDR3 protein. Here the sample spans 400,000 or so distinct CDR3 sequences, 15% being singletons. The sample consisted of peripheral blood. These receptors originate from a woman aged 18-30 years with stable Graves' hyperthyroidism. Both conserved end residues are part of each CDR3. Fields, in order: D gene, clone size, V gene, J gene, CDR3 DNA, CDR3 protein. A D gene is named only where the DNA matches it firmly. The listing skips clone size in some rows; elsewhere it reads once, few, many or a size class.

D: -
size: many
V: TRBV29-1
J: TRBJ1-1
DNA: TGCAGCACTCATCCGGGTGGGGGAGCCAACACTGAAGCTTTCTTT
CDR3: CSTHPGGGANTEAFF

D: -
size: many
V: TRBV20-1
J: TRBJ1-1
DNA: TGCAGTGCTAGAGATGAGGAGACCTGGAACACTGAAGCTTTCTTT
CDR3: CSARDEETWNTEAFF

D: -
size: many
V: TRBV6-1
J: TRBJ2-2
DNA: TGTGCCAGCAGAAACCATGGACAGCCAAATACCGGGGAGCTGTTTTTT
CDR3: CASRNHGQPNTGELFF

D: -
size: few
V: TRBV7-6
J: TRBJ1-1
DNA: TGTGCCAGCAGCGCTAGACAGTCCTTCCATCGTACTGAAGCTTTCTTT
CDR3: CASSARQSFHRTEAFF

D: TRBD2
size: many
V: TRBV7-2
J: TRBJ2-7
DNA: TGTGCCAGCAGCCGAGTCCCGGGACTAGTCTACGAGCAGTACTTC
CDR3: CASSRVPGLVYEQYF

D: TRBD1
size: many
V: TRBV19
J: TRBJ1-1
DNA: TGTGCCAGTAGGAGGGACAGAGTTTTCTTGAACACTGAAGCTTTCTTT
CDR3: CASRRDRVFLNTEAFF

D: -
size: many
V: TRBV6-1
J: TRBJ1-1
DNA: TGTGCCAGCAGTGAGTTGTTTGGCAGGCAGAACACTGAAGCTTTCTTT
CDR3: CASSELFGRQNTEAFF

D: -
size: few
V: TRBV9
J: TRBJ1-5
DNA: TGTGCCAGCCCCCCTCCTAGACAGATAAGTAGCAATCAGCCCCAGCATTTT
CDR3: CASPPPRQISSNQPQHF

D: TRBD1
size: many
V: TRBV20-1
J: TRBJ2-7
DNA: TGCAGTGCTACCCTTCCCGGGACAGGGGCTGAGGAGCAGTACTTC
CDR3: CSATLPGTGAEEQYF

D: -
size: many
V: TRBV9
J: TRBJ1-2
DNA: TGTGCCAGCAGCGATACCAGGGGTGGCTACACCTTC
CDR3: CASSDTRGGYTF

D: -
size: many
V: TRBV6-1
J: TRBJ1-5
DNA: TGTGCCAGCAGTGAAGCCCGGAATCAGCCCCAGCATTTT
CDR3: CASSEARNQPQHF

D: -
size: -
V: TRBV19
J: TRBJ1-1
DNA: TGTGCCAGTAGTATGTTCGGCCGGAACACTGAAGCTTTCTTT
CDR3: CASSMFGRNTEAFF

D: TRBD2
size: -
V: TRBV10-3
J: TRBJ2-7
DNA: TGTGCCATCAGTGCAAATCTAGCGGGAGACAACGAGCAGTACTTC
CDR3: CAISANLAGDNEQYF

D: TRBD1
size: many
V: TRBV13
J: TRBJ1-1
DNA: TGTGCCAGCAGCCCTGGACAGGGCCAGAACACTGAAGCTTTCTTT
CDR3: CASSPGQGQNTEAFF

D: -
size: many
V: TRBV20-1
J: TRBJ1-3
DNA: TGCAGTGCTTTCTGGAGATCTGGAAACACCATATATTTT
CDR3: CSAFWRSGNTIYF

D: -
size: few
V: TRBV9
J: TRBJ1-1
DNA: TGTGCCAGCAGCGTGGCTGACGGGCCCGTGAACACTGAAGCTCTCTTT
CDR3: CASSVADGPVNTEALF

D: -
size: many
V: TRBV28
J: TRBJ1-2
DNA: TGTGCCAGCAGCCTACGGTCCAGGGCCAACTATGGCTACACCTTC
CDR3: CASSLRSRANYGYTF

D: -
size: -
V: TRBV11-2
J: TRBJ1-1
DNA: TGTGCCAGCAGTATTGTTGGACTGAGACTCATGAACACTGAAGCTTTCTTT
CDR3: CASSIVGLRLMNTEAFF

D: TRBD1
size: few
V: TRBV4-3
J: TRBJ1-1
DNA: TGCGCCAGCAGCCAGGACAGGGCCCTGAACACTGAAGCTTTCTTT
CDR3: CASSQDRALNTEAFF

D: TRBD2
size: -
V: TRBV20-1
J: TRBJ2-5
DNA: TGCAGTGCGCTAGCGGGGGATGGGGAGACCCAGTACTTC
CDR3: CSALAGDGETQYF

D: -
size: many
V: TRBV27
J: TRBJ1-5
DNA: TGTGCCAGCGGACACGGGACGGGGAATCAGCCCCAGCATTTT
CDR3: CASGHGTGNQPQHF

D: TRBD1
size: many
V: TRBV28
J: TRBJ1-5
DNA: TGTGCCAGCAGTTTTACAGGGGAAGAATGGCCCCAGCATTTT
CDR3: CASSFTGEEWPQHF

D: -
size: few
V: TRBV10-3
J: TRBJ1-5
DNA: TGTGCCATCGGGGATACTAACAATCAGCCCCAGCATTTT
CDR3: CAIGDTNNQPQHF

D: -
size: many
V: TRBV20-1
J: TRBJ2-5
DNA: TGCAGTGCTCAGGACGGACCCCAAGAGACCCAGTACTTC
CDR3: CSAQDGPQETQYF

D: -
size: many
V: TRBV6-2/TRBV6-3
J: TRBJ1-2
DNA: TGTGCCAGCCGTCGAAAACCAGACTATGGCTACACCTTC
CDR3: CASRRKPDYGYTF

D: -
size: many
V: TRBV2
J: TRBJ2-2
DNA: TGTGCCAGCAGGGATAGTGGCTATAGCGGGGAGCTGTTTTTT
CDR3: CASRDSGYSGELFF

D: -
size: many
V: TRBV29-1
J: TRBJ2-7
DNA: TGCAGCGTTGAAATTGGGGGGACGGGATTCGAGCAGTACTTC
CDR3: CSVEIGGTGFEQYF

D: -
size: many
V: TRBV7-8
J: TRBJ2-2
DNA: TGTGCCAGCAGCTTAGCGCGCTGGAACACCGGGGAGCTGTTTTTT
CDR3: CASSLARWNTGELFF

D: -
size: many
V: TRBV12-3/TRBV12-4
J: TRBJ1-2
DNA: TGTGCCAGCAGTTTAGTAACAGGGATCTATGGCTACACCTTC
CDR3: CASSLVTGIYGYTF

D: TRBD1
size: few
V: TRBV12-3/TRBV12-4
J: TRBJ2-7
DNA: TGTGCCAGCAGTTTTCAACAGGGGATAAACGAGCAGTACTTC
CDR3: CASSFQQGINEQYF

D: TRBD1
size: -
V: TRBV6-4
J: TRBJ1-1
DNA: TGTGCCAGCGAACGAGTCAGGGGGGGCACTGAAGCTTTCTTT
CDR3: CASERVRGGTEAFF

D: -
size: many
V: TRBV7-2
J: TRBJ1-5
DNA: TGTGCCAGCAAAACGGCGGGCCCTCAGCCCCAGCATTTT
CDR3: CASKTAGPQPQHF

D: TRBD1
size: few
V: TRBV28
J: TRBJ2-5
DNA: TGTGCCAGCAACAGGGGTTCCCAAGAGACCCAGTACTTC
CDR3: CASNRGSQETQYF

D: -
size: many
V: TRBV6-5
J: TRBJ2-6
DNA: TGTGCCAGCAGTTACGTCCACTCTGGGGCCAACGTCCTGACTTTC
CDR3: CASSYVHSGANVLTF

D: -
size: many
V: TRBV6-5
J: TRBJ2-7
DNA: TGTGCCAGCGGGCGGGGCGGATCCTACGAGCAGTACTTC
CDR3: CASGRGGSYEQYF

D: -
size: many
V: TRBV24-1
J: TRBJ1-1
DNA: TGTGCCACCAGGGCTGGCTACAACACTGAAGCTTTCTTT
CDR3: CATRAGYNTEAFF

D: TRBD2
size: few
V: TRBV11-2
J: TRBJ2-5
DNA: TGTGCCAGCAGCCCCCCGGGACTAGCGGGGAATTTGGAGACCCAGTACTTC
CDR3: CASSPPGLAGNLETQYF

D: TRBD1
size: many
V: TRBV11-2
J: TRBJ1-2
DNA: TGTGCCAGCAGCTCCCCCCGAGACAGGGGGCAAGGCTACACCTTC
CDR3: CASSSPRDRGQGYTF

D: -
size: -
V: TRBV11-2
J: TRBJ2-7
DNA: TGTGCCAGCAGCTTTACCGGGCCCTCCTACGAGCAGTACTTC
CDR3: CASSFTGPSYEQYF

D: -
size: many
V: TRBV3-1
J: TRBJ2-4
DNA: TGTGCCAGCAGCCGTGCTCAAAACATTCAGTACTTC
CDR3: CASSRAQNIQYF

D: -
size: many
V: TRBV11-1
J: TRBJ2-7
DNA: TGTGCCAGCAGCTTAGTTGGATACGGTTCCTCCTACGAGCAGTACTTC
CDR3: CASSLVGYGSSYEQYF

D: -
size: many
V: TRBV7-3
J: TRBJ1-1
DNA: TGTGCCAGCAGCGACCGGCCTCAGGGACAAATCGGGGACACTGAAGCTTTCTTT
CDR3: CASSDRPQGQIGDTEAFF

D: -
size: many
V: TRBV7-8
J: TRBJ1-1
DNA: TGTGCCAGCAGCTTAGCGTTTACGGGGGAGATCACTGAAGCTTTCTTT
CDR3: CASSLAFTGEITEAFF

D: TRBD1
size: many
V: TRBV7-2
J: TRBJ2-7
DNA: TGTGCCAGCAGCGTTGACAGGGGTGGGCAGTACTTC
CDR3: CASSVDRGGQYF

D: -
size: -
V: TRBV18
J: TRBJ2-5
DNA: TGTGCCAGCTCACCACCGTCTGGCCTTCGAGGGGAGACCCAGTACTTC
CDR3: CASSPPSGLRGETQYF

D: -
size: many
V: TRBV29-1
J: TRBJ1-2
DNA: TGCAGCGTTCCGGGGGAACACTATGGCTACACCTTC
CDR3: CSVPGEHYGYTF

D: TRBD1
size: many
V: TRBV4-1
J: TRBJ1-2
DNA: TGCGCCAGCAGCCTAAGACAGGGGAGCTATGGCTACACCTTC
CDR3: CASSLRQGSYGYTF

D: TRBD1
size: many
V: TRBV18
J: TRBJ2-7
DNA: TGTGCCAGCTCACCGGGTGTAGGGGGCCGGGACGAGCAGTACTTC
CDR3: CASSPGVGGRDEQYF